Listed below are T cell receptor beta chains from one sample, sequenced in a study of blood T cell repertoires in COVID-19. Libraries were prepared by immunoSEQ multiplex PCR; TCRdb keeps only in-frame clonotypes and omits some of them. The table shows about 250,000 clones, with 80% to 90% occurring only once. Sequenced sample: PBMCs or T cells enriched from blood (not recorded which). These receptor sequences come from a man aged 18 to 30 who had recovered from COVID-19. Each CDR3 is given with its conserved first and last residue. Each record gives: D gene, V gene, clone size, J gene, CDR3 protein, CDR3 DNA. D genes are given only for firm matches. Clone size appears in some rows only: once, few, many, or a class for an expanded clone.

d_gene: -; v_gene: TRBV29-1; abundance: -; j_gene: TRBJ1-1; CDR3aa: CSVTPAGTEAFF; CDR3nt: TGCAGCGTGACTCCCGCGGGTACTGAAGCTTTCTTT
d_gene: TRBD1; v_gene: TRBV28; abundance: -; j_gene: TRBJ1-4; CDR3aa: CASSSSGTAYNEKLFF; CDR3nt: TGTGCCAGCAGTAGTAGCGGGACAGCCTATAATGAAAAACTGTTTTTT
d_gene: -; v_gene: TRBV2; abundance: -; j_gene: TRBJ1-1; CDR3aa: CASEGTEAFF; CDR3nt: TGTGCCAGCGAGGGAACTGAAGCTTTCTTT
d_gene: -; v_gene: TRBV27; abundance: few; j_gene: TRBJ1-5; CDR3aa: CASSLSGAFGNQPQHF; CDR3nt: TGTGCCAGCAGTTTATCTGGGGCTTTCGGCAATCAGCCCCAGCATTTT
d_gene: -; v_gene: TRBV10-3; abundance: many; j_gene: TRBJ2-2; CDR3aa: CAISDGGGYTGELFF; CDR3nt: TGTGCCATCAGTGATGGAGGGGGCTACACCGGGGAGCTGTTTTTT
d_gene: TRBD1; v_gene: TRBV2; abundance: -; j_gene: TRBJ2-2; CDR3aa: CASSETGVNTGELFF; CDR3nt: TGTGCCAGCAGTGAAACAGGGGTTAATACCGGGGAGCTGTTTTTT
d_gene: -; v_gene: TRBV9; abundance: -; j_gene: TRBJ1-3; CDR3aa: CASSDGHGPGNTIYF; CDR3nt: TGTGCCAGCAGCGACGGACATGGCCCTGGAAACACCATATATTTT
d_gene: -; v_gene: TRBV28; abundance: -; j_gene: TRBJ1-5; CDR3aa: CAGTSGGNQPQHF; CDR3nt: TGTGCCGGAACTTCGGGGGGCAATCAGCCCCAGCATTTT
d_gene: -; v_gene: TRBV7-9; abundance: once; j_gene: TRBJ2-3; CDR3aa: CASSTEGYTDTQYF; CDR3nt: TGTGCCAGCAGCACAGAGGGATACACAGATACGCAGTATTTT
d_gene: -; v_gene: TRBV9; abundance: -; j_gene: TRBJ2-7; CDR3aa: CASSVESSSYEQYF; CDR3nt: TGTGCCAGCAGCGTAGAGTCCAGCTCCTACGAGCAGTACTTC
d_gene: -; v_gene: TRBV29-1; abundance: -; j_gene: TRBJ1-4; CDR3aa: CSVIGVNTGFGEKLFF; CDR3nt: TGCAGCGTTATCGGGGTCAATACAGGGTTCGGTGAAAAACTGTTTTTT
d_gene: TRBD2; v_gene: TRBV27; abundance: -; j_gene: TRBJ2-1; CDR3aa: CASSFSGLAGGRPGYNEQFF; CDR3nt: TGTGCCAGCAGTTTCTCGGGACTAGCGGGAGGTCGCCCCGGCTACAATGAGCAGTTCTTC
d_gene: TRBD1; v_gene: TRBV6-5; abundance: few; j_gene: TRBJ1-1; CDR3aa: CASTGQGNVNTEAFF; CDR3nt: TGTGCCAGCACGGGACAGGGGAACGTGAACACTGAAGCTTTCTTT
d_gene: TRBD2; v_gene: TRBV5-1; abundance: -; j_gene: TRBJ2-1; CDR3aa: CASSPTGLADPLVVPDNIYNEQFF; CDR3nt: TGCGCCAGCAGCCCGACGGGACTAGCGGACCCCTTAGTGGTTCCCGATAACATCTACAATGAGCAGTTCTTC
d_gene: TRBD1; v_gene: TRBV9; abundance: once; j_gene: TRBJ1-1; CDR3aa: CASSSGGKTEAFF; CDR3nt: TGTGCCAGCAGCTCAGGGGGGAAGACTGAAGCTTTCTTT
d_gene: TRBD2; v_gene: TRBV11-2; abundance: -; j_gene: TRBJ2-3; CDR3aa: CASRYSAGESTDTQYF; CDR3nt: TGTGCCAGTAGATATTCAGCGGGGGAGAGCACAGATACGCAGTATTTT
d_gene: -; v_gene: TRBV27; abundance: -; j_gene: TRBJ2-5; CDR3aa: CASSWVGQGETQYF; CDR3nt: TGTGCCAGCAGTTGGGTGGGCCAGGGAGAGACCCAGTACTTC
d_gene: TRBD1; v_gene: TRBV3-1/TRBV3-2; abundance: -; j_gene: TRBJ2-7; CDR3aa: CASSHFKTGGFPYEQYF; CDR3nt: TGTGCCAGCAGCCATTTTAAAACAGGGGGCTTTCCCTACGAGCAGTACTTC
d_gene: TRBD1; v_gene: TRBV18; abundance: -; j_gene: TRBJ1-1; CDR3aa: CASSPRTGGAENTEAFF; CDR3nt: TGTGCCAGCTCACCACGGACAGGGGGCGCAGAGAACACTGAAGCTTTCTTT
d_gene: -; v_gene: TRBV29-1; abundance: -; j_gene: TRBJ1-1; CDR3aa: CSIEKTEKAEAFF; CDR3nt: TGCAGCATCGAAAAGACAGAAAAAGCTGAAGCTTTCTTT
d_gene: -; v_gene: TRBV7-2; abundance: -; j_gene: TRBJ2-7; CDR3aa: CASSLPAHSWAQYF; CDR3nt: TGTGCCAGCAGCTTACCGGCTCACTCCTGGGCCCAGTACTTC
d_gene: TRBD1; v_gene: TRBV27; abundance: -; j_gene: TRBJ2-1; CDR3aa: CASRDRTTYTEQFF; CDR3nt: TGTGCCAGCAGGGACAGGACCACTTACACTGAGCAGTTCTTC
d_gene: TRBD2; v_gene: TRBV3-1/TRBV3-2; abundance: once; j_gene: TRBJ2-1; CDR3aa: CASGGRATYNEQFF; CDR3nt: TGTGCCAGCGGGGGGAGGGCAACCTACAATGAGCAGTTCTTC